A selection of T cell receptor beta chains follows, all from one sample in a study of tumor-infiltrating lymphocytes in primary liver carcinoma. TCRdb itself ran the multiplex PCR reads through MiXCR, one entry per CDR3 protein. The top ten hold about 30% of the sample, which has tens of thousands of distinct CDR3 sequences, roughly three quarters seen once. Sequencing was performed on liver tumor tissue from sampling region 5. These receptors all come from a woman aged 25 to 39 with primary liver carcinoma and hepatitis B virus infection. CDR3s include the opening cysteine and the closing phenylalanine or tryptophan. A D gene is named only where the DNA matches it firmly. Expanded clones get a size class; other rows say once, few or many, or leave the size out.

V,length,size,J,D,DNA,CDR3
TRBV4-3,16,once,TRBJ2-1,-,TGCGCCAGCAGTCAAAACGTAGCGAGAGCCAGAGATGAGGAGTTCTTC,CASSQNVARARDEEFF
TRBV12-3/TRBV12-4,13,-,TRBJ1-2,-,TGTGCCAGTAGTTTTGGGACACTTTATAGGTACACCTTC,CASSFGTLYRYTF
TRBV4-3,14,medium-sized,TRBJ2-7,TRBD1,TGCGCCAGCAGCCATACGGACAGGGCAGGGGAGCAGTACTTC,CASSHTDRAGEQYF
TRBV28,17,-,TRBJ2-3,-,TGCGCCGGCACTTTTGACAGTATGAGGTGGGGCACAGATACGCAGTATTTT,CAGTFDSMRWGTDTQYF
TRBV4-3,15,-,TRBJ2-7,-,TGCGCCAGCAGCCAAACCTCTAATAATGGAGGGGAGCACTACTTC,CASSQTSNNGGEHYF
TRBV10-3,14,few,TRBJ1-3,-,TGTACCATCAGTGAGTCAGTCTCCGGAAACACCATATATTTT,CTISESVSGNTIYF
TRBV29-1,13,once,TRBJ2-1,-,TGCAGCGACCGCAGGGTGGGGGAGAGTGAGCAGCTCTTC,CSDRRVGESEQLF
TRBV4-1,18,-,TRBJ2-1,TRBD2,TGCGCCAGCAGCCAAGATCTGCGGGGGATACTAGCGGGAGGAGGCCTGCTCTTC,CASSQDLRGILAGGGLLF
TRBV13,15,few,TRBJ1-2,-,TGTACCAGCAGTCCCCGTGACGGACACGGCTATGGCTACGCCTTC,CTSSPRDGHGYGYAF
TRBV4-3,21,-,TRBJ2-3,TRBD2,TGCGCCGGCAACCAAGACCCCTTAACTAACGGGAGGGCGGTGACGACGGATACGCAGTATTTT,CAGNQDPLTNGRAVTTDTQYF
TRBV11-2,13,-,TRBJ2-7,-,TGTGCCAGCAGCCCCTCGAATACGGGCGAACAAAACTTC,CASSPSNTGEQNF
TRBV11-2,14,-,TRBJ2-7,-,TGTGCCAGTAGTCCGCCGGGAATACACTACGAGCAGTACTTC,CASSPPGIHYEQYF
TRBV6-1,15,many,TRBJ2-7,TRBD2,TGTGCCAGCAGTGAAATGGTAGCGGGAAACTACGAGCAGTACTTC,CASSEMVAGNYEQYF
TRBV10-3,15,-,TRBJ2-5,-,TGTGCCATCAGTGAGTCGGCTTGCAGACAAGAGACCCTGTACTTC,CAISESACRQETLYF
TRBV6-5,15,-,TRBJ2-7,-,TGTGCCAGCTGTTACAAAGACAACAGCTCCTACGAGCAGTACTTC,CASCYKDNSSYEQYF
TRBV4-3,20,once,TRBJ1-2,TRBD1,TGCACCAGCAGCCAAGGCGAAGGAGGGGACAGGACCGCTACTAACTATGGCTACACCTTC,CTSSQGEGGDRTATNYGYTF
TRBV28,15,-,TRBJ2-4,-,TGTGCCAGCAGTTTATGGGCAGGAGGCAAAAACGTTCAGTACTTC,CASSLWAGGKNVQYF
TRBV29-1,24,-,TRBJ2-3,-,TGCAGCGTGGAGCAGATACAAGGCCGACAGGGCTCGGCGGAAACTAGCGGAGACAAAGATACGCAGTATTTT,CSVEQIQGRQGSAETSGDKDTQYF
TRBV11-2,13,-,TRBJ2-7,-,TGTGCCAGCAGTTCCGGACAGTCCTACGAGCAGTACTTC,CASSSGQSYEQYF
TRBV6-5,15,few,TRBJ2-7,-,TGTGCCAACAGTTACAAGGACAGCAGCTCTTACGAGCGGTACTTC,CANSYKDSSSYERYF
TRBV18,15,-,TRBJ2-7,-,TGTGCCAGCTCACGGACCGGGACCAGTATCTACGATCAGTACTTC,CASSRTGTSIYDQYF
TRBV14,14,-,TRBJ1-1,-,TGTGCCAGCGGCCCCCCCGGCACGAACACTGAAGCTTTCTTT,CASGPPGTNTEAFF
TRBV7-2,14,-,TRBJ2-7,-,TGTGTCAGCAGCTTATCTAGTGGGATTTACGAGCAGTACTTC,CVSSLSSGIYEQYF
TRBV6-2/TRBV6-3,14,-,TRBJ1-5,-,TGTGCCAACAGCTATCTGGATAGCAATCAGCCCCAGCATTTT,CANSYLDSNQPQHF
TRBV9,13,many,TRBJ1-1,-,TGTGCCAGCAGCACGCATATGAACACTGAAGCTTTCTTT,CASSTHMNTEAFF
TRBV20-1,15,once,TRBJ2-1,TRBD2,TGCAGTACTAGAGATTCGCTAGCGGGATTGAATGAGCAGTTCTTC,CSTRDSLAGLNEQFF
TRBV6-6,15,many,TRBJ1-5,TRBD1,TGTGCCAGCAGTCACGGGACAGGGGGCAATCTGCCCCAGCATTTT,CASSHGTGGNLPQHF
TRBV7-8,16,-,TRBJ2-3,TRBD2,TGTGCCAGCAGCTTAGGAGCGGGAGGACCTCGTGATACGCGGTATTTT,CASSLGAGGPRDTRYF
TRBV4-3,20,once,TRBJ1-2,-,TGCGCCAGCAGCCAAGGCGAAGGAACGGGCAGGACCGCTACTAACTACGGTTACACCTTC,CASSQGEGTGRTATNYGYTF
TRBV4-3,16,-,TRBJ2-1,TRBD2,TGCGTCAGCAGCCAAGATGCGGGAGGCTCCTACTATGAGCAGTTCTTC,CVSSQDAGGSYYEQFF
TRBV6-2/TRBV6-3,13,-,TRBJ1-5,-,TGTGCCACCAGTTACCGGGACAATCTGCCCCAGCTTTTT,CATSYRDNLPQLF
TRBV29-1,12,-,TRBJ2-1,TRBD2,TGCAGTGTCGTGGGGCGGGAGGGTCGAACGTTCTTC,CSVVGREGRTFF
TRBV5-5,14,medium-sized,TRBJ1-3,-,TGTGCCAGCAGCTTGACCCAGAGTAGGAACACCATATATTTT,CASSLTQSRNTIYF
TRBV11-2,16,-,TRBJ2-2,-,TGTGCCAGCAGCTTAACTGGGCTCGCGAAGACCGGGGAGCTGTTTTTT,CASSLTGLAKTGELFF
TRBV4-3,18,-,TRBJ2-3,-,TGCGCCAGCAGCCAGTCGGTCCGGCTGAGTGATCCCGATGATACGCACTATTTT,CASSQSVRLSDPDDTHYF
TRBV6-5,15,few,TRBJ2-5,TRBD2,TGTGCCAGCAATGGAAAGAGCGGGAGATTCGAGACTCAGTACTTC,CASNGKSGRFETQYF
TRBV6-5,17,medium-sized,TRBJ1-1,-,TGTGCCAGCAGGGCTCTAACAGGGCCCGACCGTCTCGCTGAAGCTTTCTTT,CASRALTGPDRLAEAFF